This T cell receptor (beta chain) was sequenced for a study of cytomegalovirus exposure and HLA in healthy donors. Study findings and constraints: A previous analysis found most TCR beta V segments productive roughly 87% or roughly 30% of the time. The authors listed around 150 TCR beta chains as cytomegalovirus-associated. Relative to the approximately 660-donor mean, N-insertions were reportedly fewer in an Asian-associated ancestry cluster in a later analysis.

Deletions cut 0 bases from V and 4 bases from J, with 13 bases between. The CDR3 spans 16 residues. The PCR contained 60 Vbeta and 13 Jbeta primers. The data were produced by immunoSEQ multiplex PCR, yet TCRdb's version contains in-frame clones alone and is incomplete. This sample yields around 81,000 clones, of which roughly 64% are seen a single time; 5.7% belongs to the top ten. In regard to this clone: Its target is not known.

The sample was PBMCs. The TCR originated in a man aged 25 to 45 in good health and CMV-seropositive. The chain couples TRBV23-1 to TRBJ1-5, with D tentatively TRBD1 (6 bases). TRBV23-1 is known as an ORF, though its function is uncertain. CDR3 in amino acids: CASSQSSRGGNQPQHF. The CDR3 DNA reads TGCGCCAGCAGTCAATCGTCCAGGGGAGGGAATCAGCCCCAGCATTTT.